This TCR beta chain was profiled in a study of cytomegalovirus exposure and HLA in healthy donors. The germline gives CDR1 ENHRY, CDR2 SYGVKD. The CDR3 sequence is 12 residues long. The ends were cut back, 5 bases at V and 3 bases at J, with 7 bases in the middle. Regarding the study as a whole: Donor immune exposure was known only as CMV serostatus. About 87% or about 30% of the time was how often most TCR beta V segments were productive, according to an earlier analysis.

As regards this clone: Its antigen is currently unknown.

PCR was performed using 60 Vbeta and 13 Jbeta primers. TCRdb keeps only in-frame clones here, not all; method: immunoSEQ multiplex PCR. The sample has roughly 120,000 clones, approximately 80% seen once. The sample comprised PBMCs. This TCR was sampled from a woman in her thirties or forties in good health and CMV-seronegative. The J gene is TRBJ2-5, the V gene TRBV10-3, with D uncertain. DNA of the CDR3: TGTGCCATCAGTAACAGAGAAGAGACCCAGTACTTC. Amino acid sequence: CAISNREETQYF.